The 19 T cell receptor beta chains below all came from one sample that was sequenced in a study of tumor-infiltrating lymphocytes in primary liver carcinoma. The study co-extracted DNA and RNA from about 21-30 mg of unsorted bulk tissue. Starting material of 500 ng total RNA yielded TCR beta cDNA via a constant-region primer. Libraries for TCR beta were built through three nested multiplex PCR rounds, which together made up a slightly modified ARM-PCR procedure. The two initial PCR rounds, roughly 11 cycles each, used TRBV1-TRBV30 forward and C-beta reverse primers. TCRdb reprocessed the multiplex PCR reads with MiXCR, giving one entry per CDR3 protein. Of around 60,000 distinct CDR3 sequences listed, over 60% are singletons. Source material: liver tumor tissue from sampling region 4. Subset noted: tumor region T4, right-lateral pole. These receptors were obtained from a man aged 40-49 years with primary liver carcinoma and hepatitis B virus infection.

Concerning this clonotype itself: A read error may account for a junction end that differs from germline. The rearrangement joins TRBV6-1 to TRBJ2-5; 12 nucleotides agree with TRBD2. CDR1 and CDR2 from the germline V gene are MNHNS and SASEGT. This CDR3 has 15 residues. The DNA of the CDR3 is TGTTCCAGCAGCGCACTAGCGGGGGGCGTGGAGACCCAGTACTTC. This gives the protein CSSSALAGGVETQYF.

Worth noting for this clonotype: As the CDR3 is not closed by the conserved phenylalanine or tryptophan, this likely results from a read error. This chain connects TRBV4-3 to TRBJ2-7; D is unclear. The CDR3 is 15 residues long. Germline lookup yields CDR1 LGHNA and CDR2 YSLEER. CDR3 protein: CASNQDPETPYEQYL. The CDR3 DNA is TGCGCCAGCAACCAAGATCCGGAGACTCCCTACGAGCAGTACCTC.

As for this clonotype: This CDR3 fails to terminate in the conserved phenylalanine or tryptophan, so it likely reflects a read error. CDR3 loop: CRVRTSGSWKDTQYS. For the CDR3, the DNA is TGCAGAGTACGGACTAGCGGGAGTTGGAAAGATACACAGTATTCT. The chain carries TRBV29-1 and TRBJ2-3; TRBD2 matches 13 bases. The CDR3 extends over 15 amino acids. Germline values: CDR1 SQVTM, CDR2 ANQGSEA.

Ten or more counts support this clonotype. V and J are TRBV6-2 or TRBV6-3 and TRBJ2-2; no clear D. Trimming took off 6 bases at V and 2 bases at J, with 7 bases between the two ends. The CDR3 has 13 residues. CDR1 is MNHEY and CDR2 is SVGEGT in the germline V gene. The CDR3 reads CASRGRNTGELFF. DNA for the CDR3: TGTGCCAGCAGAGGCAGAAACACCGGGGAGCTGTTTTTT.

As to this clonotype: One end of the junction is discordant with germline, which a read error may explain. The chain has TRBV11-2 and TRBJ1-3; 8 bases agree with TRBD1. The CDR3 is made up of 13 amino acids. Germline CDR1 reads SGHAT; CDR2 reads FQNNGV. CDR3 region: CPSRRTGLNTIYF. The DNA for the CDR3 is TGTCCCAGCAGAAGGACAGGGTTGAACACCATATATTTT.

In its sample, this clonotype was seen once. Given a much more abundant clone one base away, this may be a read error. This sequence joins TRBV4-3 and TRBJ2-1; 7 bases map to TRBD1. This CDR3 region has 16 residues. Germline assignment: CDR1 LGHNA and CDR2 YSLEER. The ends lost 4 bases at V and 3 bases at J; junction bases unmatched: 9. The CDR3 is CASSRDVGGHYNEQFF. DNA for the CDR3: TGCGCCAGCAGCCGAGATGTAGGGGGCCACTACAATGAGCAGTTCTTC.

On this clonotype: Since a much larger clone is just one base distant, this may be a read error. The V call is TRBV5-1, the J call TRBJ2-7; the D gene is possibly TRBD1 (5 bases). V lost 7 bases and J 4 bases, leaving 24 bases between the germline ends. Germline V gene data show CDR1 as SGHRS and CDR2 as YFSETQ. This CDR3 contains 16 residues. This CDR3 is CASGLNSGPVLYEQYF. CDR3 nucleotides: TGCGCCAGCGGCCTTAACTCAGGGCCTGTCTTGTACGAGCAGTACTTC.

Notes on this clonotype: The junction and the germline gene differ at one end; a read error may be behind it. This sequence joins TRBV11-2 and TRBJ1-4; D not certain. CDR3 length: 15 residues. The V gene's germline CDR1 is SGHAT and CDR2 FQNNGV. CDR3 coding DNA: TGTGCCAGCAGCTTAGACGTGTTCACTAATGAAAATCTGTTTTTT. Translated: CASSLDVFTNENLFF.

Concerning this clonotype itself: This CDR3 is missing its conserved last phenylalanine or tryptophan, likely due to a read error. The rearrangement joins TRBV6-2 or TRBV6-3 to TRBJ2-1, with D possibly TRBD2 on 5 matching bases. The length of the CDR3 is 14 residues. Per the germline V gene, CDR1 is MNHEY and CDR2 is SVGEGT. The CDR3 region is CASKGGTDYNEQFV. The CDR3 DNA reads as TGTGCCAGCAAGGGCGGAACTGACTACAATGAACAGTTCGTC.

As for this clonotype: Since no conserved phenylalanine or tryptophan closes the CDR3, a read error is the likely cause. The chain has TRBV5-5 and TRBJ2-5; D unresolved. This CDR3 comprises 15 residues. Germline V lookup: CDR1 SGHKS, CDR2 YYEKEE (reference sequence). Trimming removed 0 bases at V and 5 bases at J, with 14 bases between. The DNA for the CDR3 is TGTGCCAGCAGCTTGGCCGGGCAGCCATGGGAGACCCAGTACTTG. This translates into CASSLAGQPWETQYL.

Concerning this clonotype itself: The junction differs from germline at one of its ends, possibly a read error. The CDR3 DNA reads TGTGTCAGCAGCCCTAGCTCAATCCAGGGTACTGAGCGGGAGACCCAGTACTTC. It is translated as CVSSPSSIQGTERETQYF. The chain recombines TRBV11-2 with TRBJ2-5; either TRBD1 or TRBD2 may fit D (5 bases each). The CDR3 length is 18 residues. Germline V CDR1 and CDR2: SGHAT, FQNNGV.

This clonotype was seen more than once but under ten times. A read error is possible here, since a much larger clone lies one base away. J is TRBJ2-2 and V is TRBV5-1, with unresolved D. Trimming removed 0 bases at V and 6 bases at J, with 9 bases between. From germline, CDR1 is SGHRS and CDR2 YFSETQ. The CDR3 has 14 residues. The CDR3 loop is CASSLGSYAGELFF. Here the CDR3 DNA reads TGCGCCAGCAGCTTGGGGTCTTACGCCGGGGAGCTGTTTTTT. Full variable domain (remainder filled in from reference TRBV5-1 and TRBJ2-2): KAGVTQTPRYLIKTRGQQVTLSCSPISGHRSVSWYQQTPGQGLQFLFEYFSETQRNKGNFPGRFSGRQFSNSRSEMNVSTLELGDSALYLCASSLGSYAGELFFGEGSRLTVL.

This clonotype was counted a single time. The CDR3 ends on some other residue instead of the conserved phenylalanine or tryptophan, so this is likely a read error. The V and J genes are TRBV6-5 and TRBJ2-7; 7 bases are a match to TRBD1. Germline assignment: CDR1 MNHEY and CDR2 SVGAGI. Unmatched junction bases numbered 18, after V lost 9 bases and J lost 4 bases. The CDR3 totals 16 residues. This CDR3 reads CASRPGQAASFYEQYL. The CDR3 bases are TGTGCCAGTAGGCCCGGACAGGCAGCATCTTTTTACGAGCAGTACCTC.

Turning to this clonotype: A much larger clone sits a single nucleotide away, making a read error possible. This chain links TRBV2 with TRBJ2-7; D not certain. Germline CDR1 and CDR2: SNHLY and FYNNEI. The CDR3 length is 12 residues. Trimming left V 7 bases short and J 8 bases short, with 15 bases between. CDR3: CASISSVYKQYF. The CDR3 region has the DNA TGTGCCAGCATAAGCAGCGTATACAAGCAGTACTTC.

This clonotype was seen repeatedly, ten times or more. The junction departs from germline at one end; a sequencing error may be responsible. The genes are TRBV6-2 or TRBV6-3 and TRBJ1-5; a possible D gene is TRBD1 (5 bases). This CDR3 has 13 residues. The germline V gene has CDR1 MNHEY and CDR2 SVGEGT. The CDR3 here is CACSYDSYQPQHF. Here the CDR3 DNA reads TGTGCCTGCAGTTACGACAGCTATCAGCCCCAGCATTTT.

This clonotype was counted only a few times. A much larger clone sits a single nucleotide away, making a read error possible. The V and J genes are TRBV11-1 and TRBJ2-6; D is uncertain. CDR1 is SGHAT and CDR2 is FQDESV in the germline V gene (reference sequence). The CDR3 spans 14 residues. Trimming shortened V by 4 bases and J by 0 bases, and 4 bases separated the two germline ends. The CDR3 DNA reads TGTGCCAGCAGCTGGGACTCTGGGGCCAACGTCCTGACTTTC. As protein: CASSWDSGANVLTF. The full variable domain, completed using reference TRBV11-1 and TRBJ2-6, is EAEVAQSPRYKITEKSQAVAFWCDPISGHATLYWYRQILGQGPELLVQFQDESVVDDSQLPKDRFSAERLKGVDSTLKIQPAELGDSAMYLCASSWDSGANVLTFGAGSRLTVL.

Of note for this clonotype: Since the CDR3 does not end with the conserved phenylalanine or tryptophan, this likely comes from a read error. The chain carries TRBV4-2 and TRBJ1-5; D perhaps matches TRBD1 (5 bases). Germline V CDR1 and CDR2: LGHNA, YNFKEQ. This CDR3 comprises 16 residues. The CDR3 loop is CASSQDLGDGGQPQHS. CDR3 DNA sequence: TGTGCCAGTAGCCAAGATCTAGGGGACGGGGGACAGCCCCAGCATTCT.

About this clonotype: Just one base apart from a much larger clone, this may be a read error. V is TRBV6-2 or TRBV6-3 and J is TRBJ2-5, with D maybe TRBD2 (6 bases). Looked up from germline, CDR1 is MNHEY and CDR2 is SVGEGT. This CDR3 spans 16 amino acids. Between the trimmed V and J ends, which lost 5 bases and 5 bases, there was a span of 21 bases. As DNA, the CDR3 is TGTGCCAGCAGTCAATCGACGGCAGCGGGCGATGAGACCCAGTACTTC. Translating gives CASSQSTAAGDETQYF.

For this clonotype: One junction end disagrees with the germline gene, perhaps due to a read error. The CDR3 loop reads CTISSPWNEQFF. CDR3 nucleotides: TGTACCATCAGTTCCCCTTGGAATGAGCAGTTCTTC. The chain links TRBV10-3 to TRBJ2-1; the D is unclear. The germline gives CDR1 ENHRY, CDR2 SYGVKD. CDR3 length equals 12 residues.